This T cell receptor (beta chain) was obtained from a study of T cell responses to AZD1222 COVID-19 vaccine. Some clones are missing from TCRdb's copy, which holds only in-frame ones; the method was immunoSEQ multiplex PCR. The table shows roughly 100,000 clones, with approximately 88% occurring only once. Trimming removed 8 bases at V and 4 bases at J, with 10 bases between. This CDR3 comprises 12 residues. Germline loops: CDR1 SGHAT, CDR2 FQNNGV. This clone was seen a single time. The receptor was derived from an adult in good health. The rearrangement uses TRBV11-2 and TRBJ2-3, with a weak D call TRBD2 (6 bases). Sequencing used peripheral blood, obtained on day 0 of AZD1222 vaccination. The CDR3 DNA reads TGTGCCAGCGGGGCGGGGCCAGATACGCAGTATTTT. The encoded protein is CASGAGPDTQYF.